The TCR beta chain under discussion was sequenced for a study of CD8+ T cells in alopecia areata. Study results and caveats: Among the cells sequenced in scalp samples are also the resident alphabeta T cells of normal skin. Affected scalp, especially in alopecia totalis/universalis, had a higher clonality than normal scalp did.

V lost 7 bases and J lost 6, with 20 bases in between. Germline loops: CDR1 MRHNA, CDR2 SNTAGT. The CDR3 contains 15 residues. After isolation, RNA underwent reverse transcription to generate cDNA as the sequencing template. Using immunoSEQ multiplex PCR, the repertoire was profiled, and TCRdb retains in-frame clones only, with some absent. The sample lists 110,000 or so clones, 55% to 70% occurring once. Regarding this clone: As yet, its antigen is unknown.

Specimen: CD4+ T cells sorted from blood. This chain links TRBV6-4 with TRBJ2-3; D possibly matches TRBD1 or TRBD2 (5 bases each). The TCR originated in a human donor in good health. The CDR3 DNA follows: TGTGCCAGCACTACTCGGGGCCTCCAGGAGGATACGCAGTATTTT. It specifies CASTTRGLQEDTQYF.